This entry lists 6 T cell receptor beta chains sequenced from one sample in a study of CXCR3-negative and CXCR3-positive naive CD8 T cells. TRB cDNA was prepared as libraries by UMI-labeled 5' RACE. TCRdb reanalyzed the 5' RACE reads, giving one entry per CDR3 protein sequence and no DNA. The table lists about 98,000 distinct CDR3 sequences. These receptors have no known antigen. Study-level results: More hydrophobic TRB CDR3s were found in CXCR3-positive naive cells than in CXCR3-negative naive cells.

Sequenced sample: naive CXCR3+ CD8+ T cells from blood. As for subset: CD45RO-CCR7+CD27+CD95- naive CD8+ T cells expressing CXCR3 (TNR3+). These receptors were taken from a human donor in good health. Some clones in this sample may be carry-over from other donors' samples.

This chain connects TRBV27 to TRBJ1-1; the D call of TRBD1 rests on TCRdb alone, since no DNA is present to check it. The CDR3 spans 13 residues. Germline-derived CDR1 and CDR2 are MNHEY and SMNVEV (reference sequence). CDR3 in amino acids: CASGRQGPTEAFF.

The chain couples TRBV15 to TRBJ2-7. The CDR3 spans 15 residues. The V gene's germline CDR1 is LNHNV and CDR2 YYDKDF (reference sequence). The CDR3 loop is CATSRDEVSSYEQYF. The full variable domain, completed using reference TRBV15 and TRBJ2-7, is DAMVIQNPRYQVTQFGKPVTLSCSQTLNHNVMYWYQQKSSQAPKLLFHYYDKDFNNEADTPDNFQSRRPNTSFCFLDIRSPGLGDTAMYLCATSRDEVSSYEQYFGPGTRLTVT.

V gene TRBV14 combines with J gene TRBJ2-1; TCRdb's assignment of TRBD1 cannot be checked, as there is no DNA. This CDR3 comprises 16 residues. Germline-derived CDR1 and CDR2 are SGHDN and FVKESK. The CDR3 sequence: CASSIGQDFTYNEQFF.

The V call is TRBV21-1, the J call TRBJ2-7. TRBV21-1 corresponds to a pseudogene. The CDR3 has 15 residues. The CDR3 reads CASSKLVATSHEQYF.

The rearrangement joins TRBV11-3 to TRBJ2-7; TCRdb designates TRBD1, a call that cannot be tested without DNA. Germline lookup yields CDR1 SGHNT and CDR2 YENEEA. This CDR3 comprises 15 residues. The CDR3 spells CASSLPGTGGLEQYF.

V usage is TRBV14 and J usage is TRBJ2-5. CDR1 and CDR2 (germline): SGHDN, FVKESK. The CDR3 consists of 15 residues. This CDR3 reads CASSQAVMRGETQYF.